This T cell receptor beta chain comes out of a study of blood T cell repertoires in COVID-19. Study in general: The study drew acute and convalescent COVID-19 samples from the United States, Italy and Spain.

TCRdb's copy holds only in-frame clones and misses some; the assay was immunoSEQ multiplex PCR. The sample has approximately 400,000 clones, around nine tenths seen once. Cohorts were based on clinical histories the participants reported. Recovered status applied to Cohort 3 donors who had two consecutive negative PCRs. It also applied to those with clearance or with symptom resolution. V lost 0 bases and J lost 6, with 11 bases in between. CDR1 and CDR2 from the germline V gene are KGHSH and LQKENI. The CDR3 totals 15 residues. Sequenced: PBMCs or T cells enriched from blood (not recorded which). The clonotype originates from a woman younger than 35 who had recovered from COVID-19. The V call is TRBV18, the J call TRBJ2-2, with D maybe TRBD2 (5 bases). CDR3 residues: CASSPPNGVAGELFF. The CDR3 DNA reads TGTGCCAGCTCACCACCTAACGGGGTGGCCGGGGAGCTGTTTTTT.